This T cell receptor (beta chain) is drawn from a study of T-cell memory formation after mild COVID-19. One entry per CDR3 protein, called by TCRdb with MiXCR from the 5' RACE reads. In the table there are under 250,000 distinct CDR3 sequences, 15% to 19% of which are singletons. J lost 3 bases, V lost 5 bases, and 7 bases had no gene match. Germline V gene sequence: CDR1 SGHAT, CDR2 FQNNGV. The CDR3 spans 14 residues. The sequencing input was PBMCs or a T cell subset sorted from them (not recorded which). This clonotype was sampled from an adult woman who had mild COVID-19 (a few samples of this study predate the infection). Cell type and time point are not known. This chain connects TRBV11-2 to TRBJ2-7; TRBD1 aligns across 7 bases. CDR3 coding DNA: TGTGCCAGCAGCCACCTCGACAGGGTCTACGAGCAGTACTTC. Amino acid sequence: CASSHLDRVYEQYF.